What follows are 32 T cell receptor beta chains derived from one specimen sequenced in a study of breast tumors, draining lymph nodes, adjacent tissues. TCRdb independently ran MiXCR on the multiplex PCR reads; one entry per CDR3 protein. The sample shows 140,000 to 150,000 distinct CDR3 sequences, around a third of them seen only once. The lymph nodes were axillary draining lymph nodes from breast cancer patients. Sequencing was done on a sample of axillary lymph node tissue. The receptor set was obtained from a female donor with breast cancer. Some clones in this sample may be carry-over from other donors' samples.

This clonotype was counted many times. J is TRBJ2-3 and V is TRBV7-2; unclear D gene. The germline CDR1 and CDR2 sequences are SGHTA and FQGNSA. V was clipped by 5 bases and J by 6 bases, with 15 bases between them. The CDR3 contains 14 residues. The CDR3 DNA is TGTGCCAGCAGCCCCGAGTCTGCCGGGGATACGCAGTATTTT. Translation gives CASSPESAGDTQYF. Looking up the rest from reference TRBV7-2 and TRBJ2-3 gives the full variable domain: GAGVSQSPSNKVTEKGKDVELRCDPISGHTALYWYRQSLGQGLEFLIYFQGNSAPDKSGLPSDRFSAERTGGSVSTLTIQRTQQEDSAVYLCASSPESAGDTQYFGPGTRLTVL.

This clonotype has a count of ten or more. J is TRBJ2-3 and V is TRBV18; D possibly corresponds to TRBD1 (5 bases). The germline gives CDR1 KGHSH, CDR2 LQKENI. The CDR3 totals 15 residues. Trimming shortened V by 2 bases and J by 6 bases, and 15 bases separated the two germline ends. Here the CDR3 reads CASSPKGIGGDTQYF. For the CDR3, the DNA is TGTGCCAGCTCACCAAAGGGGATCGGTGGGGATACGCAGTATTTT.

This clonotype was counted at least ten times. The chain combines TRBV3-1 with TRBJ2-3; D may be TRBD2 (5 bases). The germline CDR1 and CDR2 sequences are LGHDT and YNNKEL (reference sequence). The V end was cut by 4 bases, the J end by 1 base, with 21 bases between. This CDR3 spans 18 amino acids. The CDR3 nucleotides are TGTGCCAGCAGCCCAGAGGGAATTCATACAATTGGCACAGATACGCAGTATTTT. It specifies CASSPEGIHTIGTDTQYF.

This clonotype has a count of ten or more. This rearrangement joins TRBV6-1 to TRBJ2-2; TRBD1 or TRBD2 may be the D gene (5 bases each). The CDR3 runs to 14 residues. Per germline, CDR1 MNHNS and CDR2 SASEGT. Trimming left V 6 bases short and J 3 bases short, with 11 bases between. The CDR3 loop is CASRRDGYTGELFF. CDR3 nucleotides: TGTGCCAGCAGGAGGGACGGCTACACCGGGGAGCTGTTTTTT.

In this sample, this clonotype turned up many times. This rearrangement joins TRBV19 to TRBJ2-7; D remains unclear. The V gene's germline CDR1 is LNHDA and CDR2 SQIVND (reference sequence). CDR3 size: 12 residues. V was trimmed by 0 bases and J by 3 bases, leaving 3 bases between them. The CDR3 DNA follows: TGTGCCAGTAGTATAGACAGCTACGAGCAGTACTTC. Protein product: CASSIDSYEQYF.

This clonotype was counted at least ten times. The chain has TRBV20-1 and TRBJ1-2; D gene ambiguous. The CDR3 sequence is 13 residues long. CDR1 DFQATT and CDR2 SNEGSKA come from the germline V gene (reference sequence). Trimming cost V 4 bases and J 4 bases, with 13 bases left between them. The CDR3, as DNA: TGCAGTGCTACCGGGTTGGGGAGCTATGGCTACACCTTC. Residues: CSATGLGSYGYTF.

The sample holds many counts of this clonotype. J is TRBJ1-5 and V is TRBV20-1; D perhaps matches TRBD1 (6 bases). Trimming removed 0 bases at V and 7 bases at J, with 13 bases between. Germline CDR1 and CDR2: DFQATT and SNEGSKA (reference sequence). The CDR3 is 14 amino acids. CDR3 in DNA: TGCAGTGCTAGAGATGACGGGGGGCTCCAGCCCCAGCATTTT. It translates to CSARDDGGLQPQHF.

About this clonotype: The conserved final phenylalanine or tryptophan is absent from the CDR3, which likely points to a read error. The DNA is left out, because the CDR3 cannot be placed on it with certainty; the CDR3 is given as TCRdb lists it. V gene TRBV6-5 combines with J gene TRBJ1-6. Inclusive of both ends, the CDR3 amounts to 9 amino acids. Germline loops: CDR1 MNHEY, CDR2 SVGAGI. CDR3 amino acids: CASSYSPQL.

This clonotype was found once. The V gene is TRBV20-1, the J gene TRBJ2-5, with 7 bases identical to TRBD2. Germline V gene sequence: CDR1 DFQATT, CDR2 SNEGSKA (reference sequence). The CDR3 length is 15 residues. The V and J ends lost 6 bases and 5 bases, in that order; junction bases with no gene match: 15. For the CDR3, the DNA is TGCAGTGCCCAAGCGGGGAGGGAAGGATGGGAGACCCAGTACTTC. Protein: CSAQAGREGWETQYF.

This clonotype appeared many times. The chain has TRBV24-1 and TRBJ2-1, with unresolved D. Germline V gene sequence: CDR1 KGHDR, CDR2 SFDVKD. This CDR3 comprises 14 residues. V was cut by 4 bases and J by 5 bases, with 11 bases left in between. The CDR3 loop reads CATSDGGEDNEQFF. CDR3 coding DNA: TGTGCCACCAGTGACGGCGGTGAAGACAATGAGCAGTTCTTC.

CDR3 residues: CSVPGQGDGEQYF. CDR3 DNA sequence: TGCAGCGTTCCGGGACAGGGTGACGGCGAGCAGTACTTC. The chain joins TRBV29-1 to TRBJ2-7, with 9 positions matching TRBD1. The germline gives CDR1 SQVTM, CDR2 ANQGSEA. This CDR3 has 13 amino acids. With 5 bases clipped from V and 6 bases from J, the junction kept 8 bases outside the gene matches.

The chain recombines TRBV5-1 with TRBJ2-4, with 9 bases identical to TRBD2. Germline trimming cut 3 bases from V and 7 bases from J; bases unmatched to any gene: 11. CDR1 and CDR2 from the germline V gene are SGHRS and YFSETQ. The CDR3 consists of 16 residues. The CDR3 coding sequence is TGCGCCAGCAGCTGGGACGGGAGCGGGGGGCATAACATTCAGTACTTC. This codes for CASSWDGSGGHNIQYF.

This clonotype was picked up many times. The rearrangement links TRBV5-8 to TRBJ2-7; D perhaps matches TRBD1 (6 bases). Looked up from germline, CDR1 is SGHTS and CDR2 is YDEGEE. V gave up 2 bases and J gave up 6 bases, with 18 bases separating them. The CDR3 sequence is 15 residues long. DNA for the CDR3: TGTGCCAGCAGCTTCTCCGACAGGTCCCTTGGCGAGCAGTACGTC. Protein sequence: CASSFSDRSLGEQYV.

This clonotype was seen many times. The CDR3 loop is CASRPQPQISYGYTF. Here the CDR3 DNA reads TGTGCCAGCAGGCCACAGCCGCAAATAAGCTATGGCTACACCTTC. The chain is built from TRBV6-5 and TRBJ1-2; D remains ambiguous. CDR3 length: 15 residues. The V and J ends lost 6 bases and 4 bases respectively, with 18 bases between them. Germline CDR1 and CDR2: MNHEY and SVGAGI.

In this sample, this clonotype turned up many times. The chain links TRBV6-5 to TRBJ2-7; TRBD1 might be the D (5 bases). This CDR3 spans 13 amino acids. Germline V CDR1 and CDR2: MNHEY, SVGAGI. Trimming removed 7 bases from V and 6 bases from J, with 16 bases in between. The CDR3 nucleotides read TGTGCCAGCAACGGACAATTGTCTCGCGAGCAGTACTTC. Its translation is CASNGQLSREQYF.

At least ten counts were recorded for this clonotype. This chain's CDR3 is CASSMDQGSNSPLHF. CDR3 DNA sequence: TGTGCCAGTAGTATGGATCAGGGCAGCAATTCACCCCTCCACTTT. The rearrangement uses TRBV19 and TRBJ1-6, with D possibly TRBD1 on 5 matching bases. The ends were cut back, 3 bases at V and 7 bases at J, with 13 bases in the middle. This CDR3 has 15 amino acids. In germline, CDR1 is LNHDA, CDR2 SQIVND (reference sequence).

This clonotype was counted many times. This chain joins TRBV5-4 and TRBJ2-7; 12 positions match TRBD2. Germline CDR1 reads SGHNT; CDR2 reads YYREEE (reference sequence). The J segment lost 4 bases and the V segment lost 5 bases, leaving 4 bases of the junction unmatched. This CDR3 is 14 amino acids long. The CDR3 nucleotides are TGTGCCAGCAGATCTGGACTAGCGGGGTACGAGCAGTACGTC. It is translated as CASRSGLAGYEQYV.

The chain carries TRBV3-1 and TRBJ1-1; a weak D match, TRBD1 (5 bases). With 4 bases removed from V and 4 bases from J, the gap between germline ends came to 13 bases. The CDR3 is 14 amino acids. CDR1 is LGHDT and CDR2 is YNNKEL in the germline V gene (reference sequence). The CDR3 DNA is TGTGCCAGCAGCCGGCAGGGCCCTGTCACTGAAGCTTTCTTT. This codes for CASSRQGPVTEAFF.

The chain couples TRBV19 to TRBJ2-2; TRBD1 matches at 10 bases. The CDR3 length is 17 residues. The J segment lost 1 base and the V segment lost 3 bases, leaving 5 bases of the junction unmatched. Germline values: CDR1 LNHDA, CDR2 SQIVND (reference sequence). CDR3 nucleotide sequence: TGTGCCAGTAGTATTGGGACAGGGGCAGTGAACACCGGGGAGCTGTTTTTT. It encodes CASSIGTGAVNTGELFF.

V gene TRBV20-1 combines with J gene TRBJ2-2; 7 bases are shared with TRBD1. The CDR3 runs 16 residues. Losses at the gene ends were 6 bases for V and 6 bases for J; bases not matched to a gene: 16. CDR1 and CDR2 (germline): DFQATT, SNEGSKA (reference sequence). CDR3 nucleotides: TGCAGTGCCATAGTTCGGTACAGGGGTACCGCCGGGGAGCTGTTTTTT. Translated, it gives CSAIVRYRGTAGELFF.

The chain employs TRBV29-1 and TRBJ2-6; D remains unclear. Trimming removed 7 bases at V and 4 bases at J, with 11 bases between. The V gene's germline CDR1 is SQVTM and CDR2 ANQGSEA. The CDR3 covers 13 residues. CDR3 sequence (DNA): TGCAGCGCCCGGACGACAGGGGCCAACGTCCTGACTTTC. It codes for CSARTTGANVLTF.

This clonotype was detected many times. The CDR3 reads CASSDTGGASEQYF. CDR3 sequence (DNA): TGTGCCAGCAGTGACACAGGCGGAGCCTCCGAGCAGTACTTC. The V call is TRBV25-1, the J call TRBJ2-7; weak D call: TRBD1 (5 bases). Germline loops: CDR1 MGHDK, CDR2 SYGVNS. The V end was cut by 3 bases, the J end by 6 bases, with 15 bases between. The CDR3 runs to 14 residues.

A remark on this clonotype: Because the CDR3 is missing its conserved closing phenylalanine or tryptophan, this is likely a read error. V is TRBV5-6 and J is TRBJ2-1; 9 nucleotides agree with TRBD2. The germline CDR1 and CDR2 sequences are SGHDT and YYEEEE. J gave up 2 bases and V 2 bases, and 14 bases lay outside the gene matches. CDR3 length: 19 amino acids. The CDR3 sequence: CASSLARSTGTSPYNEQFL. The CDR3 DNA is TGTGCCAGCAGCTTAGCGCGTTCAACCGGGACTAGCCCCTACAATGAGCAGTTCCTC.

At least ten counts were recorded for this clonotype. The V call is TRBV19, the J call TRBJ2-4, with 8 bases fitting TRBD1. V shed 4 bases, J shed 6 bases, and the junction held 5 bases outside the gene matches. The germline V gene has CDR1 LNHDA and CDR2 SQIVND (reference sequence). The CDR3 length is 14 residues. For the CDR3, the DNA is TGTGCCAGTAGTACAGGGGGCGCGGGAAACATTCAGTACTTC. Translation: CASSTGGAGNIQYF.

The DNA for the CDR3 is TGTGCCAGCAGCGGAGCGGCAGCTGAAGCCTACGAGCAGTACTTC. Protein product: CASSGAAAEAYEQYF. The chain uses TRBV7-2 and TRBJ2-7; D is possibly TRBD2 (5 bases). The germline gives CDR1 SGHTA, CDR2 FQGNSA. Trimming stripped 5 bases from V and 2 bases from J, with 16 bases between. The CDR3 loop spans 15 amino acids.

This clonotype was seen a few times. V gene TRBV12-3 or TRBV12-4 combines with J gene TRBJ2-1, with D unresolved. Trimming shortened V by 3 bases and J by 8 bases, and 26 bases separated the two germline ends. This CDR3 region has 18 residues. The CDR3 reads CASSFAPWPPKAGDEQFF. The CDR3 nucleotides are TGTGCCAGCAGTTTCGCGCCTTGGCCTCCTAAGGCCGGTGATGAGCAGTTCTTC.

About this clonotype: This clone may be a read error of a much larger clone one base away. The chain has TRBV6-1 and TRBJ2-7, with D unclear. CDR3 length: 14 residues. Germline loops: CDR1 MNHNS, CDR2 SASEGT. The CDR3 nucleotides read TGTGCCAGCAGTCAAGCCCGCATAACCTACGAGCAGTACTTC. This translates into CASSQARITYEQYF.

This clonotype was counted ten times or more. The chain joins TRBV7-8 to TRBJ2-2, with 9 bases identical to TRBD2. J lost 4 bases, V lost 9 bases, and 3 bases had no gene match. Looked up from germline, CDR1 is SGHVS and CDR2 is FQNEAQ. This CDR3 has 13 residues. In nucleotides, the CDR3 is TGTGCCAGTGAAGCGGGGGGCACCGGGGAGCTGTTTTTT. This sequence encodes CASEAGGTGELFF.

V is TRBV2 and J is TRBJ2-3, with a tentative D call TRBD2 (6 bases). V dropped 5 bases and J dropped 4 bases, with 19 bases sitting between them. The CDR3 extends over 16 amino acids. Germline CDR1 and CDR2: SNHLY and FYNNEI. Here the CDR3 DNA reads TGTGCCAGCAGTCAAGGGACGGACTATTTGGCAGATACGCAGTATTTT. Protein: CASSQGTDYLADTQYF.

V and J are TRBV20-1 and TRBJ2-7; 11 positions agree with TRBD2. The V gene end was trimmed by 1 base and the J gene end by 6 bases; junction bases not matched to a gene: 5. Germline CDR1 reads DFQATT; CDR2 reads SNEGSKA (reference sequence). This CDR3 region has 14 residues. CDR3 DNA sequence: TGCAGTGCTAGAGTAGCGGGAGGGCCCTTCGAGCAGTACTTC. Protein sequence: CSARVAGGPFEQYF.

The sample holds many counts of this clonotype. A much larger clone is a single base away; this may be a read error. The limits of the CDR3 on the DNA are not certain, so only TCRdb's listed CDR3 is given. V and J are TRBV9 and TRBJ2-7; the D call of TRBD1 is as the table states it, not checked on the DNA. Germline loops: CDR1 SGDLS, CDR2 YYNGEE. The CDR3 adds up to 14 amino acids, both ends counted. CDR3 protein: CASSVAWGNYEQSF.

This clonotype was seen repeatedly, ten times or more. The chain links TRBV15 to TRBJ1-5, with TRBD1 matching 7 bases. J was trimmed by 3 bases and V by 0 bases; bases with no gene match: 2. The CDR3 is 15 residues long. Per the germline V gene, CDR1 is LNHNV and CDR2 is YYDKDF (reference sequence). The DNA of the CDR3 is TGTGCCACCAGCAGAGAGGGGACAGTCAATCAGCCCCAGCATTTT. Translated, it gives CATSREGTVNQPQHF.